Each of the 7 T cell receptor beta chains below was sequenced from the same sample in a study of T cell changes during pregnancy in multiple sclerosis. Sequencing was performed with immunoSEQ multiplex PCR; in TCRdb, only in-frame clones are kept and a portion is missing. The table lists tens of thousands of clones, over 80% of them singletons, with 0.6% to 0.75% in the top ten. Sample: CD4+ T cells from peripheral blood mononuclear cells, taken in the third trimester of pregnancy. The receptors originated from a female donor with multiple sclerosis, enrolled in a pregnancy study.

This clone turned up a few times. This chain uses TRBV18 with TRBJ1-1; 9 bases agree with TRBD1. CDR1 and CDR2 from the germline V gene are KGHSH and LQKENI. CDR3 length equals 15 residues. The J segment lost 0 bases and the V segment lost 3 bases, leaving 2 bases of the junction unmatched. CDR3 bases: TGTGCCAGCTCACCGACAGGGGGAATGAACACTGAAGCTTTCTTT. Translated, it gives CASSPTGGMNTEAFF.

The chain recombines TRBV19 with TRBJ1-1; D gene unclear. V was clipped by 3 bases and J by 1 base, with 6 bases between them. Germline V gene sequence: CDR1 LNHDA, CDR2 SQIVND (reference sequence). The CDR3 is made up of 13 amino acids. CDR3 nucleotide sequence: TGTGCCAGTAGTATGATAGCGAACACTGAAGCTTTCTTT. Residues: CASSMIANTEAFF. Full variable domain (remainder filled in from reference TRBV19 and TRBJ1-1): DGGITQSPKYLFRKEGQNVTLSCEQNLNHDAMYWYRQDPGQGLRLIYYSQIVNDFQKGDIAEGYSVSREKKESFPLTVTSAQKNPTAFYLCASSMIANTEAFFGQGTRLTVV.

This clone came up once. This chain's CDR3 is CASSFSETPRETQYF. CDR3 bases: TGTGCCAGCAGCTTTAGCGAAACACCTCGGGAGACCCAGTACTTC. This rearrangement joins TRBV7-2 to TRBJ2-5, with a tentative D call TRBD2 (5 bases). This CDR3 is built from 15 residues. Germline V lookup: CDR1 SGHTA, CDR2 FQGNSA. Trimming pared 3 bases from V and 5 bases from J, leaving 16 bases between.

The rearrangement links TRBV5-4 to TRBJ2-1; 7 bases align to TRBD1. CDR1 and CDR2 (germline): SGHNT, YYREEE (reference sequence). The V segment lost 5 bases and the J segment 8 bases; nucleotides outside the gene matches: 7. The CDR3 length is 13 residues. The CDR3 region has the DNA TGTGCCAGCAGGATAGACAGGGACCATGAGCAGTTCTTC. It specifies CASRIDRDHEQFF.

V and J are TRBV18 and TRBJ2-7; 8 bases line up with TRBD1. This CDR3 contains 14 residues. CDR1 and CDR2 from the germline V gene are KGHSH and LQKENI. The junction had 4 bases not matched to a gene; V was cut back by 3 bases and J by 3 bases. The CDR3 DNA reads TGTGCCAGCTCACCTCAGGGGGCTGGCTACGAGCAGTACTTC. It specifies CASSPQGAGYEQYF. The full variable domain, its missing parts supplied by reference TRBV18 and TRBJ2-7, is NAGVMQNPRHLVRRRGQEARLRCSPMKGHSHVYWYRQLPEEGLKFMVYLQKENIIDESGMPKERFSAEFPKEGPSILRIQQVVRGDSAAYFCASSPQGAGYEQYFGPGTRLTVT.

The V gene is TRBV30, the J gene TRBJ1-4; 7 nucleotides agree with TRBD1. Germline CDR1 reads GTSNPN; CDR2 reads SVGIG (reference sequence). The J segment lost 5 bases and the V segment lost 7 bases, leaving 4 bases of the junction unmatched. The CDR3 is 12 residues long. The chain's CDR3 is CASDRPNEKLFF. In nucleotides, the CDR3 is TGTGCCTCGGACAGGCCGAATGAAAAACTGTTTTTT.

This clone has just a few counts. This rearrangement joins TRBV27 to TRBJ1-4, with 8 bases aligning to TRBD1. From germline, CDR1 is MNHEY and CDR2 SMNVEV (reference sequence). CDR3 size: 16 residues. Germline trimming cut 5 bases from V and 5 bases from J; bases unmatched to any gene: 10. CDR3 loop: CASSTTFDRGNEKLFF. DNA for the CDR3: TGTGCCAGCAGTACAACCTTCGACAGGGGAAATGAAAAACTGTTTTTT.